The text below deals with one T cell receptor beta chain. In the original processing: From reference gene primer amplification, estimates of nucleated cell counts were derived. Generated by immunoSEQ multiplex PCR, the TCRdb table keeps only in-frame clones and is missing some. From that table come the V and J calls and clone size; the DNA was used to work out D and trimming. The table includes about 210,000 clones, 89% detected once. This sample stems from a study of blood T cell repertoires in COVID-19. At the level of the study: Donors in the United States, Italy and Spain gave samples during acute or convalescent COVID-19.

Germline V gene data show CDR1 as MNHEY and CDR2 as SVGAGI. Trimming cost V 7 bases and J 1 base, with 16 bases left between them. This CDR3 is built from 15 residues. The sample comprised peripheral blood. V gene TRBV6-5 combines with J gene TRBJ1-2, with D hard to call. The sequence was obtained from a woman between 40 and 55 years old with acute or convalescent COVID-19. The CDR3 DNA is TGTGCCAGCACCCTAGATGCCGTATTTAACTATGGCTACACCTTC. As protein: CASTLDAVFNYGYTF.